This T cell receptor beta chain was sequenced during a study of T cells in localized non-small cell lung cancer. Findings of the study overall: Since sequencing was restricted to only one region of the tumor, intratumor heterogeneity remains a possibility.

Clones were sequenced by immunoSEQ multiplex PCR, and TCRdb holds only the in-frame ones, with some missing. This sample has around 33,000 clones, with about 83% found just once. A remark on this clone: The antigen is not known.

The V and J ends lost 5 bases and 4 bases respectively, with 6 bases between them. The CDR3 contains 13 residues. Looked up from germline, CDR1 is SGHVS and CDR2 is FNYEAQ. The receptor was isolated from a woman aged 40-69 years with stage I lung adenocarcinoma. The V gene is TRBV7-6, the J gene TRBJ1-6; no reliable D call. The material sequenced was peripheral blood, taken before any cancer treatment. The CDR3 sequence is CASSPVYNSPLHF. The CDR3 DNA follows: TGTGCCAGCAGCCCGGTTTATAATTCACCCCTCCACTTT.